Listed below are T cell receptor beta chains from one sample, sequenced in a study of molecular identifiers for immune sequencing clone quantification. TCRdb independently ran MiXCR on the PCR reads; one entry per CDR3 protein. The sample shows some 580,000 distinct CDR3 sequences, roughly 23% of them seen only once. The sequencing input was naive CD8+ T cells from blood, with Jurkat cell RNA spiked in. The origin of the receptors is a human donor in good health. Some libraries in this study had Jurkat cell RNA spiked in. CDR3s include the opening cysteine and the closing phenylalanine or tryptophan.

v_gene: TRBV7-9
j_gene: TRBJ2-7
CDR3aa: CASSLAWTSGSSEQYF

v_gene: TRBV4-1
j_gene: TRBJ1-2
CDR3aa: CASSPGQDTGDGYTF

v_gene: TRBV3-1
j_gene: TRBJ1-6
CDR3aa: CASSHFTRDRYNSPLHF

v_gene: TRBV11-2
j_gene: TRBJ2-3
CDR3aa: CASSLFAEATQYF

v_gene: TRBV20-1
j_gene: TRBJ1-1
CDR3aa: CSARAGAGEDTEAFF

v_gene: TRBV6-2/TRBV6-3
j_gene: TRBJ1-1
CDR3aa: CASSYVRANTEAFF

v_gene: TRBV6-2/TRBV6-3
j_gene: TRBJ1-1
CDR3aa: CASSYRENPEAFF

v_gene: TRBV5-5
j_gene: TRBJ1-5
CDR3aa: CASSADRGWQPQHF

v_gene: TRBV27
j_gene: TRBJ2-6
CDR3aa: CASSSGAGATVLTF

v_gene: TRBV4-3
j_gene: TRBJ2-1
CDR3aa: CASSQEGSGGYNEQFF

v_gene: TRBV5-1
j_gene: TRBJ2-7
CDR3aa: CASSLWTGAYGQYF

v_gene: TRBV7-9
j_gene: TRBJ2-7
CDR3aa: CASSLETGTTYEQYF

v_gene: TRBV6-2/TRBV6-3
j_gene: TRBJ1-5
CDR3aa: CASSSQTGTGDYSNQPQHF

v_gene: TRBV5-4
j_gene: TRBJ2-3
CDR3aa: CASSTLPPGSDTQYF

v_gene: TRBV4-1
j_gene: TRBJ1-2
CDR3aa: CASSQGGLQNYGYTF

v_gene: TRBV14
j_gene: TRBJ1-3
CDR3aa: CASSQVRTGGASGNTIYF

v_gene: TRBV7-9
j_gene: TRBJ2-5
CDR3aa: CASRSQNRASGEQETQYF

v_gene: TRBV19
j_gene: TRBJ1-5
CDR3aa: CASRTGPSNQPQHF

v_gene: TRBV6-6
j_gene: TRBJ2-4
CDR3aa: CASSHWEGQLAKNIQYF

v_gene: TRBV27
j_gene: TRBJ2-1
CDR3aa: CASSFVSGGAGEQFF

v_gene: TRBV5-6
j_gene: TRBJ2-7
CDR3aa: CASSFPRGSYEQYF

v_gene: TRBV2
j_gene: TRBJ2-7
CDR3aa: CASSEYSGEPYEQYF

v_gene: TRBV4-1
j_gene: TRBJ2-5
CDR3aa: CASSPQGLVETQYF

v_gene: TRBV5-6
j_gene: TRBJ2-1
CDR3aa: CASSLKVTSNEQFF

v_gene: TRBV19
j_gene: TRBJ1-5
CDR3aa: CASSSFVGANQPQHF

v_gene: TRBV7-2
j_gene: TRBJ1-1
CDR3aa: CASSRDGPYAMNTEAFF

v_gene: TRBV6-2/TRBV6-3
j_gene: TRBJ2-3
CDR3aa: CASGTPLAGDTDTQYF

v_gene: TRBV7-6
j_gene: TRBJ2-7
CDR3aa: CASGPGQSSYEQYF

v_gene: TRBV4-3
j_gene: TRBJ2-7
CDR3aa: CASSQDTGPAYEQYF

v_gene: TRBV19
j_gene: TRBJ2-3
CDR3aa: CASSTRAWIAGDTDTQYF

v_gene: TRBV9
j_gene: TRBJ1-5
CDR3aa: CASSVVDGDQPQHF

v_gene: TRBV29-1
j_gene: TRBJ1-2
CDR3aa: CSVIGQVYGYTF

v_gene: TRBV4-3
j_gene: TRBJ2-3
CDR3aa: CASSQAPGGGGGTDTQYF

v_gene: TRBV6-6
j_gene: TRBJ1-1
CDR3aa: CASRGFVVAEAFF

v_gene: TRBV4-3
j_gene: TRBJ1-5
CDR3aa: CASSQDFVDTPQHF

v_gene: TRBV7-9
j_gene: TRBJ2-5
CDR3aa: CASSSPTGQGIEPQYF

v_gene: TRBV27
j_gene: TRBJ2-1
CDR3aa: CASSEAGAYNEQFF

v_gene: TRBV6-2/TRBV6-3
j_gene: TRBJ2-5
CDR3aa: CASSYGRGMLVETQYF

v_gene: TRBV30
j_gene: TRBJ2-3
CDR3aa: CAWEPGPKSYTDTQYF

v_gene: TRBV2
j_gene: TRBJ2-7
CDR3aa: CASSEIAESSYEQYF

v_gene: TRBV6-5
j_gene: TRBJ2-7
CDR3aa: CASSYSTGGYEQYF

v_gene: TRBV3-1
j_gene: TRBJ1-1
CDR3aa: CASSPNWGNTEAFF

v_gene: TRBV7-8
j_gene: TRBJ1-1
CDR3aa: CASSLGFLSTEAFF

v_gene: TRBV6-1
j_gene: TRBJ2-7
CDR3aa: CASNVAGYEQYF

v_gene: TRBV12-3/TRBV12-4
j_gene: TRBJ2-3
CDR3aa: CASSLKGRDSASTDTQYF

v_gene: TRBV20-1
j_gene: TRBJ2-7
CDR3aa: CSARDQDRGLYEQYF

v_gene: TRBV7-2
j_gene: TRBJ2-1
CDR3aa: CASSLEVGEAAYNEQFF

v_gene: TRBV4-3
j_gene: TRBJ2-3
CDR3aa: CASSQSRSGTPSGTQYF

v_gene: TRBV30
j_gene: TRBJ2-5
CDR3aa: CAWSELGQETQYF

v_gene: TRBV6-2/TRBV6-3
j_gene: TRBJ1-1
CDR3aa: CASSLHRTEAFF

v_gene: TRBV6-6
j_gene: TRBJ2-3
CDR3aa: CASSDNEGGLPDTQYF

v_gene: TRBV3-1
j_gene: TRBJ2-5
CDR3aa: CASSRTLGETQYF

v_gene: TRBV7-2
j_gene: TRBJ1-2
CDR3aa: CASSFGRGQDYGYTF

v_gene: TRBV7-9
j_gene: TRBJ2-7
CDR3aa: CASSAGGAYVQYF

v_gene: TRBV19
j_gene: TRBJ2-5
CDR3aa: CASSPGGRSYQETQYF

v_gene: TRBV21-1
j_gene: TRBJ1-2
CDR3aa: CASSRALFGYGYTF

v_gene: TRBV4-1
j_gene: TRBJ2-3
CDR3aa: CASSPRQGPSTDTQYF